The clone carrying this T cell receptor beta chain was seen a few times. The antigen is not known. The sample belongs to a study of cytomegalovirus exposure and HLA in healthy donors. The PCR used 60 Vbeta and 13 Jbeta primers. Sequencing was performed with immunoSEQ multiplex PCR; in TCRdb, only in-frame clones are kept and a portion is missing. The sample includes 150,000 or so clones, about 80% seen only once; the top ten take 1.3%. The CDR3 covers 15 residues. CDR1 and CDR2 (germline): SNHLY, FYNNEI. Germline trimming cut 2 bases from V and 7 bases from J; bases unmatched to any gene: 5. Study-wide findings and caveats: Cytomegalovirus status, reportedly, was diagnosed with high specificity and sensitivity by the classifier.

The specimen sequenced was PBMCs. The source is a man in his thirties or forties in good health and CMV-seronegative. The J gene is TRBJ1-6, the V gene TRBV2; 7 bases are shared with TRBD1. The CDR3 nucleotides read TGTGCCAGCAGTGAAAGGGGACAGACAAATTCACCCCTCCACTTT. This translates into CASSERGQTNSPLHF.